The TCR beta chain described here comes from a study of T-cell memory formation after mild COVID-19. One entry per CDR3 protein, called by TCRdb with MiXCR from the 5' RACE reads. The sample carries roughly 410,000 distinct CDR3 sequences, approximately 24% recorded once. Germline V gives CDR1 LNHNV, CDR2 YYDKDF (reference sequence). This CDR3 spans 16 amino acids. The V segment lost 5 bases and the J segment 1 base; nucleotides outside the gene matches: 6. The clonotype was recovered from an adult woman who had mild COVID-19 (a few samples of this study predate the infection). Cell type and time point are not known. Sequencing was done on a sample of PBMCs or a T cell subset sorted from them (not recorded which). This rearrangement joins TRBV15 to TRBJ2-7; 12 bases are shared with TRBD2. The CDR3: CATSSPTSGGSYEQYF. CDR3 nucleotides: TGTGCCACCAGCTCTCCCACTAGCGGGGGGTCCTACGAGCAGTACTTC. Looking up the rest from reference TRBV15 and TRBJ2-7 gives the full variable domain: DAMVIQNPRYQVTQFGKPVTLSCSQTLNHNVMYWYQQKSSQAPKLLFHYYDKDFNNEADTPDNFQSRRPNTSFCFLDIRSPGLGDTAMYLCATSSPTSGGSYEQYFGPGTRLTVT.